The clone carrying this T cell receptor beta chain was found many times. This CDR3 is 13 amino acids long. Germline CDR1 is SNHLY and CDR2 is FYNNEI. V was clipped by 8 bases and J by 0 bases, with 11 bases between them. This specimen belongs to a study of T cells in Graves' hyperthyroidism and ophthalmopathy. RNA transcripts provided the source from which TCR beta CDR3 regions were amplified. RT-PCR in the first round (using the HTBI primer set) targeted the TCR CDR3. TCRdb used MiXCR to reprocess the multiplex PCR reads, holding one entry per CDR3 protein. The sample includes under 350,000 distinct CDR3 sequences, approximately 15% of them seen just once.

The source material was blood. This TCR was recovered from a woman aged 55-70 years with Graves' ophthalmopathy. The gene calls are TRBV2 and TRBJ2-7; TRBD2 is a possible D gene (6 bases). The CDR3, as DNA: TGTGCCAGCGGTCGGGAGAGCTCCTACGAGCAGTACTTC. Its translation: CASGRESSYEQYF. Full variable domain (outside the CDR3, taken from reference TRBV2 and TRBJ2-7): EPEVTQTPSHQVTQMGQEVILRCVPISNHLYFYWYRQILGQKVEFLVSFYNNEISEKSEIFDDQFSVERPDGSNFTLKIRSTKLEDSAMYFCASGRESSYEQYFGPGTRLTVT.